Listed below are T cell receptor beta chains from one sample, sequenced in a study of identical twins. From the 5' RACE reads, TCRdb called clonotypes with MiXCR, one entry per CDR3 protein. The sample records about 530,000 distinct CDR3 sequences, 20% to 25% being singletons. The data were also submitted as part of a second study, on yellow fever vaccine responses in identical twins.

The specimen was CD4+ T cells sorted from blood. Source of these receptors: a young woman in good health. Both conserved end residues are part of each CDR3. D genes are given only for firm matches. The size entry is marked missing in some rows and otherwise reads once, few, many or a size class.

CDR3 length: 13
D gene: TRBD1
clone size: -
J gene: TRBJ1-1
V gene: TRBV6-6
CDR3 protein: CASRWDRASEAFF
CDR3 DNA: TGTGCCAGCAGGTGGGACAGGGCGTCTGAAGCTTTCTTT

CDR3 length: 15
D gene: TRBD1
clone size: -
J gene: TRBJ1-1
V gene: TRBV4-1
CDR3 protein: CASSQADRDDTEAFF
CDR3 DNA: TGCGCCAGCAGCCAAGCGGACAGGGATGACACTGAAGCTTTCTTT

CDR3 length: 12
D gene: -
clone size: -
J gene: TRBJ2-3
V gene: TRBV12-3/TRBV12-4
CDR3 protein: CASSLDMDTQYF
CDR3 DNA: TGTGCCAGCAGTTTAGATATGGATACGCAGTATTTT

CDR3 length: 17
D gene: TRBD1
clone size: few
J gene: TRBJ2-4
V gene: TRBV12-3/TRBV12-4
CDR3 protein: CASSFRGSLGAKNIQYF
CDR3 DNA: TGTGCCAGCAGTTTCAGGGGGTCTCTTGGGGCCAAAAACATTCAGTACTTC

CDR3 length: 15
D gene: -
clone size: few
J gene: TRBJ2-2
V gene: TRBV6-1
CDR3 protein: CASSEDRGVTGELFF
CDR3 DNA: TGTGCCAGCAGTGAAGACCGCGGAGTGACCGGGGAGCTGTTTTTT

CDR3 length: 14
D gene: -
clone size: few
J gene: TRBJ2-1
V gene: TRBV7-9
CDR3 protein: CASSLAWGDNEQFF
CDR3 DNA: TGTGCCAGCAGCTTGGCATGGGGAGACAATGAGCAGTTCTTC

CDR3 length: 15
D gene: -
clone size: few
J gene: TRBJ1-2
V gene: TRBV25-1
CDR3 protein: CASSERHGDHYGYTF
CDR3 DNA: TGTGCCAGCAGTGAACGGCATGGGGATCACTATGGCTACACCTTC

CDR3 length: 13
D gene: -
clone size: -
J gene: TRBJ2-2
V gene: TRBV11-2
CDR3 protein: CASSSSSPGELFF
CDR3 DNA: TGTGCCAGCAGCTCTAGCAGCCCCGGGGAGCTGTTTTTT

CDR3 length: 15
D gene: -
clone size: few
J gene: TRBJ2-1
V gene: TRBV29-1
CDR3 protein: CSVDPGTPWRNEQFF
CDR3 DNA: TGCAGCGTTGACCCCGGGACACCCTGGCGGAATGAGCAGTTCTTC

CDR3 length: 15
D gene: TRBD1
clone size: few
J gene: TRBJ2-7
V gene: TRBV28
CDR3 protein: CASSSTGTGEYEQYF
CDR3 DNA: TGTGCCAGCAGTTCTACCGGGACAGGGGAATACGAGCAGTACTTC

CDR3 length: 17
D gene: -
clone size: -
J gene: TRBJ2-3
V gene: TRBV3-1
CDR3 protein: CASSLTVSGPSTDTQYF
CDR3 DNA: TGTGCCAGCAGCCTGACCGTTAGCGGTCCTAGCACAGATACGCAGTATTTT

CDR3 length: 14
D gene: -
clone size: -
J gene: TRBJ2-3
V gene: TRBV6-2/TRBV6-3
CDR3 protein: CASKAGVGTDTQYF
CDR3 DNA: TGTGCCAGCAAAGCAGGGGTGGGCACAGATACGCAGTATTTT